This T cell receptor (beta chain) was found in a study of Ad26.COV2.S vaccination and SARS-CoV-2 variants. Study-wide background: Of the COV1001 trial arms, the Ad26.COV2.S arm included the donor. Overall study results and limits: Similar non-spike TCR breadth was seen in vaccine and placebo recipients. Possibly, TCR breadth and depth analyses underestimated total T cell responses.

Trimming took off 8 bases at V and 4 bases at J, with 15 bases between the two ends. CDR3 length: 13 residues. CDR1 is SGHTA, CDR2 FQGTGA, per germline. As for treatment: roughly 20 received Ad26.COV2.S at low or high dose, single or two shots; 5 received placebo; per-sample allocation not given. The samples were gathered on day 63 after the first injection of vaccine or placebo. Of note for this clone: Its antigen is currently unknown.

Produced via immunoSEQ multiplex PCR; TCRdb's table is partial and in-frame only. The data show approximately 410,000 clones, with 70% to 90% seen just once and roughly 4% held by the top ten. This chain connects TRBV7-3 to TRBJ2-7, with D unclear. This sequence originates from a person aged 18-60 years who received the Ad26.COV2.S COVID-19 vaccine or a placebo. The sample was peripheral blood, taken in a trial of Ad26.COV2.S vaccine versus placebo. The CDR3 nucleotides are TGTGCCAGCTCCTCCGCCTGGGGTTACGAGCAGTACTTC. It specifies CASSSAWGYEQYF.